This paragraph reports one T cell receptor (beta chain). What it binds is unknown. The sample originates from a study of cytomegalovirus exposure and HLA in healthy donors. Study results and limitations: When presence/absence was analysed, sequencing depth was taken to be roughly uniform across donors. Despite most TCR sequences being rare, some public TCRs occurred in many donors.

This PCR relied on a set of 60 Vbeta primers and 13 Jbeta primers. Assay: immunoSEQ multiplex PCR; the TCRdb copy retains only in-frame clones and omits some. The sample has some 120,000 clones, around three quarters seen once. Sequenced: PBMCs. This TCR was recovered from a man aged 25-45 years in good health and CMV-seropositive.

CDR3 residues: CASSLSGQGDTEAFF. In nucleotides, the CDR3 is TGTGCCAGCAGCTTATCGGGACAGGGGGACACTGAAGCTTTCTTT. The V call is TRBV7-3, the J call TRBJ1-1; 11 bases fit TRBD1. Unmatched junction bases numbered 2, after V lost 2 bases and J lost 3 bases. The CDR3 extends over 15 amino acids. CDR1 is SGHTA, CDR2 FQGTGA, per germline.